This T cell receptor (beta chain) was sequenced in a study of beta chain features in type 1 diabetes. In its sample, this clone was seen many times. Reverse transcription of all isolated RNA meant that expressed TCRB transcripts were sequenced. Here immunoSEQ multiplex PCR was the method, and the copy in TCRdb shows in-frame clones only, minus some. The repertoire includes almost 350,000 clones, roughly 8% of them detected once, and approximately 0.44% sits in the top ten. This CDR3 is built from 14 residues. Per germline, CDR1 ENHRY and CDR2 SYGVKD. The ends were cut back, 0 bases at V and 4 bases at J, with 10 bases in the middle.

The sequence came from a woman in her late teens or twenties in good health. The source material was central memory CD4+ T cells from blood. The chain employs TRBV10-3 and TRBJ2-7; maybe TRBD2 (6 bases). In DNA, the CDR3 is TGTGCCATCAGTGAGTCACGGGAGAGATACGAGCAGTACTTC. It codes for CAISESRERYEQYF.